There are many counts of the clone carrying this TCR beta chain. Its antigen is undetermined. This entry comes from a study of prognosis after radiotherapy for stage I lung cancer. Study context: All of the enrolled patients had stage I non-small cell lung cancer, and they joined between April 2018 and January 2019. 10 to 15 men and several women, aged about 50 to 95 and with a median age of about 74 years, made up the patients. Patients in the cohort never received concurrent therapy with stereotactic body radiotherapy.

Study observations and caveats: A difference in TRBV and TRBJ gene usage was reportedly seen between patients with and without metastases.

Genomic DNA provided the template from which TCR beta CDR3 was amplified by two-round multiplex PCR. First-round PCR used primers specific to each TRBV and TRBJ gene. From the multiplex PCR reads, TCRdb called clonotypes with MiXCR, one entry per CDR3 protein. The sample yields about 47,000 distinct CDR3 sequences, 30% to 35% seen once. Germline CDR1 and CDR2: LGHNA and YSLEER. The V end was cut by 3 bases, the J end by 3 bases, with 14 bases between. The CDR3 is 15 residues long. The chain couples TRBV4-3 to TRBJ1-1, with D possibly matching TRBD1 (6 bases). This clonotype originated in a donor over 45 with non-small cell lung cancer. The sequenced sample was PBMCs, obtained before or after stereotactic body radiation therapy (not recorded which). CDR3 residues: CASSQYRAVHTEAFF. CDR3 bases: TGCGCCAGCAGCCAGTACAGGGCGGTACACACTGAAGCTTTCTTT.